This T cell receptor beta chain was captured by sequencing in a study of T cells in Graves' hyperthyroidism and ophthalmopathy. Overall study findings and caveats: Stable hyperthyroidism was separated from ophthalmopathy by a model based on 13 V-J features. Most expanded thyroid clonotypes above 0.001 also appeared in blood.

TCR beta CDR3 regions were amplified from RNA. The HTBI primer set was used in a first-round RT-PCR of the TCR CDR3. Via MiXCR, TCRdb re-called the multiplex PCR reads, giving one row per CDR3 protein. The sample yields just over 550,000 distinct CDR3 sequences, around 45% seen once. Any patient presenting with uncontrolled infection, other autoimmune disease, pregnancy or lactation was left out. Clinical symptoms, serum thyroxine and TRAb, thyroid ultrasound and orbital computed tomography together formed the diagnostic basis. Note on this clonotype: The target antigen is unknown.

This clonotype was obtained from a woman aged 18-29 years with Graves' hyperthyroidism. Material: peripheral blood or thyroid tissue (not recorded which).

CDR3 sequence: CASISQGAAEAFF. The DNA for the CDR3 is TGTGCCAGCATTTCTCAGGGGGCCGCTGAAGCTTTCTTT. The V and J genes are TRBV12-3 or TRBV12-4 and TRBJ1-1, with TRBD1 identical over 8 bases. Losses at the gene ends were 7 bases for V and 6 bases for J; bases not matched to a gene: 7. There are 13 residues in the CDR3.